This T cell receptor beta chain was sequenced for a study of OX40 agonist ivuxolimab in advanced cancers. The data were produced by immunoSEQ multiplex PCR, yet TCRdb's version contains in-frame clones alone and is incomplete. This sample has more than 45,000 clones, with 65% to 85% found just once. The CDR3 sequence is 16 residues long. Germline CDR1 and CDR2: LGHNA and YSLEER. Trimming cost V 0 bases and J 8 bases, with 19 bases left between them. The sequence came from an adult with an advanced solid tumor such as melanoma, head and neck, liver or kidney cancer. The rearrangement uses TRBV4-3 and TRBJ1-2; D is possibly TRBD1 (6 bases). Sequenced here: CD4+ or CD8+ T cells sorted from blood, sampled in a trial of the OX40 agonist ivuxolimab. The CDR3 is CASSQDYRGSRRGYTF. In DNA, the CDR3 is TGCGCCAGCAGCCAAGATTATAGGGGGAGCCGGAGGGGCTACACCTTC.